These 14 T cell receptor beta chains share one sample of origin, sequenced in a study of blood T cell repertoires in COVID-19. The method was immunoSEQ multiplex PCR; TCRdb's version includes in-frame clones alone and lacks a portion of them. The table includes some 150,000 clones, around 90% detected once. Sequenced material: peripheral blood. The receptors were sampled from a human donor in a cohort sampled during active COVID-19.

V is TRBV18 and J is TRBJ2-1; the match to TRBD2 covers 7 bases. Germline loops: CDR1 KGHSH, CDR2 LQKENI. This CDR3 contains 15 residues. V was clipped by 3 bases and J by 3 bases; unmatched bases: 5. CDR3 protein: CASSPSGGYYNEQFF. The DNA for the CDR3 is TGTGCCAGCTCACCCTCGGGGGGATACTACAATGAGCAGTTCTTC.

V usage is TRBV7-2 and J usage is TRBJ2-5, with 15 bases lining up with TRBD2. CDR3 length: 17 residues. V gave up 1 base and J gave up 4 bases; unmatched junction bases: 4. The V gene's germline CDR1 is SGHTA and CDR2 FQGNSA. The CDR3 nucleotides are TGTGCCAGCAGCTTAGGGACTAGCGGGGGGGCAGTAGAGACCCAGTACTTC. This codes for CASSLGTSGGAVETQYF.

J is TRBJ1-2 and V is TRBV3-1 (or the pseudogene TRBV3-2); D not certain. V lost 7 bases, J lost 0 bases, and 12 bases lay in between. The CDR3 runs to 14 residues. CDR1 LGHDT and CDR2 YNNKEL come from the germline V gene (reference sequence). The CDR3 sequence: CASTPDRANYGYTF. DNA of the CDR3: TGTGCCAGCACCCCCGATCGGGCTAACTATGGCTACACCTTC.

The chain links TRBV4-1 to TRBJ2-5; 8 nucleotides line up with TRBD1. Germline lookup yields CDR1 MGHRA and CDR2 YSYEKL. Germline trimming cut 0 bases from V and 0 bases from J; bases unmatched to any gene: 3. The CDR3 consists of 16 residues. Here the CDR3 reads CASSQEVDRDQETQYF. CDR3 DNA sequence: TGCGCCAGCAGCCAAGAAGTGGACAGGGACCAAGAGACCCAGTACTTC.

J is TRBJ1-1 and V is TRBV7-3; possible D gene TRBD1, 6 bases. CDR1 and CDR2 from the germline V gene are SGHTA and FQGTGA. The ends were cut back, 5 bases at V and 4 bases at J, with 17 bases in the middle. This CDR3 contains 15 residues. CDR3 in DNA: TGTGCCAGCAGCGGAGGTGGGGGCCGGGTCACTGAAGCTTTCTTT. Translated, it gives CASSGGGGRVTEAFF. Full variable domain (remainder filled in from reference TRBV7-3 and TRBJ1-1): GAGVSQTPSNKVTEKGKYVELRCDPISGHTALYWYRQSLGQGPEFLIYFQGTGAADDSGLPNDRFFAVRPEGSVSTLKIQRTERGDSAVYLCASSGGGGRVTEAFFGQGTRLTVV.

This rearrangement joins TRBV6-1 to TRBJ1-2, with 9 bases fitting TRBD1. The V segment lost 3 bases and the J segment 3 bases; nucleotides outside the gene matches: 5. Germline CDR1 and CDR2: MNHNS and SASEGT. The CDR3 length is 15 residues. CDR3 nucleotide sequence: TGTGCCAGCAGTGAGAATACAGGGGGCTACTATGGCTACACCTTC. It yields the protein CASSENTGGYYGYTF.

The rearrangement joins TRBV19 to TRBJ1-1, with D possibly being TRBD1 (5 bases). This CDR3 is built from 14 residues. V gave up 6 bases and J gave up 1 base, with 12 bases separating them. From germline, CDR1 is LNHDA and CDR2 SQIVND (reference sequence). CDR3 bases: TGTGCCAGTAGAGACCAGGGTGCGAACACTGAAGCTTTCTTT. It encodes CASRDQGANTEAFF.

The rearrangement joins TRBV29-1 to TRBJ2-7; 7 bases line up with TRBD2. The junction had 13 bases not matched to a gene; V was cut back by 5 bases and J by 3 bases. The V gene's germline CDR1 is SQVTM and CDR2 ANQGSEA. The CDR3 covers 15 residues. CDR3 region: CSVWSLSTGGYEQYF. CDR3 bases: TGCAGCGTTTGGTCCCTATCGACGGGGGGCTACGAGCAGTACTTC.

This clone was detected once. The chain has TRBV4-3 and TRBJ2-5, with a possible D match to TRBD2 (6 bases). Germline assignment: CDR1 LGHNA and CDR2 YSLEER. V was pared by 3 bases and J by 7 bases, with 21 bases between. This CDR3 spans 16 amino acids. This chain's CDR3 is CASSQGSTRGRGTQYF. As DNA, the CDR3 is TGCGCCAGCAGCCAGGGCAGCACGCGGGGCCGGGGGACCCAGTACTTC.

The sample holds one count of this clone. The gene calls are TRBV5-4 and TRBJ1-6; TRBD1 agrees at 7 bases. This CDR3 contains 15 residues. CDR1 and CDR2 from the germline V gene are SGHNT and YYREEE (reference sequence). The V segment lost 4 bases and the J segment 6 bases; nucleotides outside the gene matches: 7. CDR3 amino acids: CASSNRGQRNSPLHF. As DNA, the CDR3 is TGTGCCAGCAGCAACCGGGGACAGCGTAATTCACCCCTCCACTTT. Filled out from reference TRBV5-4 and TRBJ1-6, the complete variable domain reads ETGVTQSPTHLIKTRGQQVTLRCSSQSGHNTVSWYQQALGQGPQFIFQYYREEENGRGNFPPRFSGLQFPNYSSELNVNALELDDSALYLCASSNRGQRNSPLHFGNGTRLTVT.

The V gene is TRBV2, the J gene TRBJ2-5, with TRBD2 matching over 13 bases. The junction had 10 bases not matched to a gene; V was cut back by 0 bases and J by 3 bases. This CDR3 has 19 amino acids. Germline V gives CDR1 SNHLY, CDR2 FYNNEI. The DNA for the CDR3 is TGTGCCAGCAGTGAAGCGCTTCAGGGGACTAGCGGGACAGAAGAGACCCAGTACTTC. Residues: CASSEALQGTSGTEETQYF.

This chain connects TRBV5-6 to TRBJ2-2, with 7 bases that match TRBD2. This CDR3 is 17 amino acids long. V dropped 2 bases and J dropped 0; count of bases not matched to a gene: 7. Germline CDR1 and CDR2: SGHDT and YYEEEE. In nucleotides, the CDR3 is TGTGCCAGCAGCTTTTCTCGCCTAGCGGCGAACACCGGGGAGCTGTTTTTT. This codes for CASSFSRLAANTGELFF.

V gene TRBV19 combines with J gene TRBJ1-5, with D possibly TRBD1 on 6 matching bases. Trimming stripped 8 bases from V and 4 bases from J, with 15 bases between. Germline CDR1 and CDR2: LNHDA and SQIVND (reference sequence). This CDR3 is 14 amino acids long. CDR3 nucleotides: TGTGCCAGTTCGACAGGAAATAAGAATCAGCCCCAGCATTTT. It yields the protein CASSTGNKNQPQHF.

The chain is built from TRBV19 and TRBJ2-1; no definite D call. The CDR3 is 11 amino acids. Trimming removed 6 bases at V and 8 bases at J, with 8 bases between. Germline V lookup: CDR1 LNHDA, CDR2 SQIVND (reference sequence). The CDR3 region has the DNA TGTGCCAGTAGGAACAGCTATGAGCAGTTCTTC. This gives the protein CASRNSYEQFF.